This T cell receptor beta chain appears in the sequencing data of a study of memory CD4+ T cells and cytomegalovirus serostatus. Study in general: Of the healthy Belgian adults, 9 were CMV seropositive and 24 seronegative. Study-level findings and limits: CMV serostatus prediction reached median AUC roughly 0.95, or 0.91 with US-trained model.

The sort gate was single viable CD3+CD4+CD8-CD45RO+ cells for memory CD4+ T cells. A note on this clone: The antigen remains unidentified.

Only in-frame clones appear in the TCRdb table, and some are missing; sequencing was by immunoSEQ multiplex PCR. The data show under 50,000 clones, approximately 78% seen once. V shed 2 bases, J shed 0 bases, and the junction held 12 bases outside the gene matches. CDR3 length: 22 amino acids. Germline V gene lookup returns CDR1 LNHDA and CDR2 SQIVND (reference sequence). The sequence was obtained from an adult in good health and CMV-seronegative. Sequencing input: memory CD4+ T cells from blood. This rearrangement joins TRBV19 to TRBJ2-6; 14 positions agree with TRBD2. The DNA for the CDR3 is TGTGCCAGTAGTATACAGGGGCCGGGACTAGCGGGGGCCCTCTCTGGGGCCAACGTCCTGACTTTC. Residues: CASSIQGPGLAGALSGANVLTF.